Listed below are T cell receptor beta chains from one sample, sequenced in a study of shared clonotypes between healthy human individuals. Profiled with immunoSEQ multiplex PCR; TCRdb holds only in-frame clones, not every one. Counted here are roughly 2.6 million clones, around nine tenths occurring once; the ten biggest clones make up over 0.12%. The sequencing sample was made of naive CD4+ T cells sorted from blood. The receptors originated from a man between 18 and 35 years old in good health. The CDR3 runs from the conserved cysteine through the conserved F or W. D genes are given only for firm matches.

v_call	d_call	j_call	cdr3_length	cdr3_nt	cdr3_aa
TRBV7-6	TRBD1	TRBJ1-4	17	TGTGCCAGCAGCTTAGAGGGGGCCCCACGCCTTAATGAAAAACTGTTTTTT	CASSLEGAPRLNEKLFF
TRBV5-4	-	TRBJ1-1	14	TGTGCCAGCAGCTTGAGGCAGGCGAACACTGAAGCTTTCTTT	CASSLRQANTEAFF
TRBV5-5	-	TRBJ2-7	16	TGTGCCAGCAGCTTGGGCTTTACTGAGAGCTCCTACGAGCAGTACTTC	CASSLGFTESSYEQYF
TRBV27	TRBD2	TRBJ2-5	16	TGTGCCAGCAGTCTACTAGCGGGAGGGCCGGGAGAGACCCAGTACTTC	CASSLLAGGPGETQYF
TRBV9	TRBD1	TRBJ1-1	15	TGTGCCAGCAGCGCACTTCAGGGGGCTCGAACTGAAGCTTTCTTT	CASSALQGARTEAFF
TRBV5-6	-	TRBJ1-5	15	TGTGCCAGCAGCTTGTCCGGATTAAGCAATCAGCCCCAGCATTTT	CASSLSGLSNQPQHF
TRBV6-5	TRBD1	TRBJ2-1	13	TGTGCCAGCGGGACAGGGATCCACAATGAGCAGTTCTTC	CASGTGIHNEQFF
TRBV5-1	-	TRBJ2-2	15	TGCGCCAGCAGCATCGGGACCCATAACACCGGGGAGCTGTTTTTT	CASSIGTHNTGELFF
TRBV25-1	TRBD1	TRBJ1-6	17	TGTGCCAGCAGTAAAGGACAGGGAAGGACCTATAATTCACCCCTCCACTTT	CASSKGQGRTYNSPLHF
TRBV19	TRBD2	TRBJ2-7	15	TGTGCCAGTAGTATAGGGGTAGCGGGACTTTACGAGCAGTACTTC	CASSIGVAGLYEQYF
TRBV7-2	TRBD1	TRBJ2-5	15	TGTGCCAGCAGCTTCTCCGGACAGGGCCAAGAGACCCAGTACTTC	CASSFSGQGQETQYF
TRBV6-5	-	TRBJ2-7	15	TGTGCCAGCAGTCCCGAGGGGGGTTTGAGGGGCGAGCAGTACTTC	CASSPEGGLRGEQYF